The 29 T cell receptor beta chains reported below all come from one sample, sequenced in a study of blood T cell repertoires in COVID-19. TCRdb's copy holds only in-frame clones and misses some; the assay was immunoSEQ multiplex PCR. In the table there are around 220,000 clones, roughly 82% of which are singletons. Sequenced input: peripheral blood. Receptors were obtained from an elderly woman with active or convalescent COVID-19.

This clone was recorded only once. The CDR3 loop is CASSLGTGGSEKLFF. CDR3 in DNA: TGCGCCAGCAGCTTGGGGACCGGGGGTAGTGAAAAACTGTTTTTT. The rearrangement uses TRBV5-1 and TRBJ1-4; TRBD1 is a possible D gene (5 bases). Between the trimmed V and J ends, which lost 0 bases and 7 bases, there was a span of 13 bases. There are 15 residues in the CDR3. Germline CDR1 is SGHRS and CDR2 is YFSETQ.

V is TRBV5-5 and J is TRBJ1-1, with a tentative D call TRBD1 (6 bases). This CDR3 has 14 residues. Per the germline V gene, CDR1 is SGHKS and CDR2 is YYEKEE (reference sequence). V dropped 4 bases and J dropped 2 bases, with 12 bases sitting between them. CDR3 residues: CASSPQGINTEAFF. The CDR3 DNA is TGTGCCAGCAGCCCCCAGGGGATCAACACTGAAGCTTTCTTT.

V usage is TRBV18 and J usage is TRBJ2-2; TRBD1 agrees at 9 bases. The germline V gene has CDR1 KGHSH and CDR2 LQKENI. After removal of 11 bases from V and 3 bases from J, the junction contained 4 bases not matched to a gene. The CDR3 is 13 residues long. The CDR3 here is CAQQGADTGELFF. Here the CDR3 DNA reads TGTGCCCAACAGGGGGCGGACACCGGGGAGCTGTTTTTT. The whole variable domain, filled in from reference TRBV18 and TRBJ2-2, reads NAGVMQNPRHLVRRRGQEARLRCSPMKGHSHVYWYRQLPEEGLKFMVYLQKENIIDESGMPKERFSAEFPKEGPSILRIQQVVRGDSAAYFCAQQGADTGELFFGEGSRLTVL.

The rearrangement joins TRBV11-2 to TRBJ1-1; weak D call: TRBD1 (5 bases). This CDR3 spans 14 amino acids. Germline CDR1 reads SGHAT; CDR2 reads FQNNGV. Trimming cost V 5 bases and J 1 base, with 11 bases left between them. CDR3 sequence: CASSQGRWNTEAFF. The CDR3 DNA is TGTGCCAGCAGCCAGGGAAGATGGAACACTGAAGCTTTCTTT.

This rearrangement joins TRBV27 to TRBJ1-2; D unresolved. With 3 bases removed from V and 8 bases from J, the gap between germline ends came to 16 bases. CDR1 is MNHEY, CDR2 SMNVEV, per germline (reference sequence). The CDR3 has 14 residues. This CDR3 reads CASSFSGGIQGYTF. Here the CDR3 DNA reads TGTGCCAGCAGTTTCAGTGGAGGCATTCAAGGCTACACCTTC.

In DNA form, the CDR3 reads TGTGCCACCAGCCCGGGTGGGACAGGGGATGAAAAACTGTTTTTT. Protein: CATSPGGTGDEKLFF. This chain uses TRBV24-1 with TRBJ1-4; the match to TRBD1 covers 10 bases. The V segment lost 7 bases and the J segment 6 bases; nucleotides outside the gene matches: 7. The CDR3 contains 15 residues. CDR1 and CDR2 (germline): KGHDR, SFDVKD.

This chain joins TRBV5-1 and TRBJ1-2; 8 bases agree with TRBD1. The CDR3 contains 15 residues. The germline gives CDR1 SGHRS, CDR2 YFSETQ. V was pared by 5 bases and J by 3 bases, with 9 bases of the junction left unmatched. Here the CDR3 DNA reads TGCGCCAGCAGACCTGGACAGGGAGAGGACTATGGCTACACCTTC. Residues: CASRPGQGEDYGYTF.

J is TRBJ2-6 and V is TRBV19; no definite D call. Trimming took 5 bases from V and 2 from J, leaving 7 bases between them. Germline lookup yields CDR1 LNHDA and CDR2 SQIVND (reference sequence). The CDR3 has 14 amino acids. DNA of the CDR3: TGTGCCAGTAGTGTAGCTCCTGGGGCCAACGTCCTGACTTTC. It encodes CASSVAPGANVLTF.

The chain recombines TRBV5-1 with TRBJ2-2; 11 nucleotides line up with TRBD1. Germline V gene lookup returns CDR1 SGHRS and CDR2 YFSETQ. The junction had 4 bases not matched to a gene; V was cut back by 7 bases and J by 2 bases. The CDR3 length is 15 residues. DNA of the CDR3: TGCGCCAGCCGGACAGGGGGCTACAACACCGGGGAGCTGTTTTTT. Its protein product is CASRTGGYNTGELFF.

The chain has TRBV9 and TRBJ2-3, with TRBD2 matching over 10 bases. Germline lookup yields CDR1 SGDLS and CDR2 YYNGEE. The CDR3 is made up of 16 amino acids. V trimming: 1 base; J trimming: 3 bases; junction bases outside the gene matches: 5. The CDR3 DNA sequence: TGTGCCAGCAGCGTACCCACTAGCGGGGCTACAGATACGCAGTATTTT. Its protein is CASSVPTSGATDTQYF.

The V and J genes are TRBV5-6 and TRBJ1-5; TRBD1 matches at 8 bases. Germline V lookup: CDR1 SGHDT, CDR2 YYEEEE. The CDR3 consists of 14 residues. The trim removed 0 bases at V and 9 bases at J, leaving 5 bases unmatched. CDR3 in amino acids: CASSLGTGRGPQHF. The CDR3 DNA sequence: TGTGCCAGCAGCTTGGGGACAGGGCGCGGGCCCCAGCATTTT.

The V gene is TRBV3-1 (or the pseudogene TRBV3-2), the J gene TRBJ2-7; TRBD2 matches at 9 bases. V was clipped by 4 bases and J by 6 bases; unmatched bases: 16. From germline, CDR1 is LGHDT and CDR2 YNNKEL (reference sequence). The CDR3 loop spans 17 amino acids. In DNA, the CDR3 is TGTGCCAGCAGCCCTTTCGCTATTAGCGGGAGCGGAGCCGAGCAGTACTTC. Translation: CASSPFAISGSGAEQYF.

The J gene is TRBJ2-2, the V gene TRBV5-8, with D hard to call. Germline V lookup: CDR1 SGHTS, CDR2 YDEGEE. V lost 1 base to trimming and J lost 2 bases, with 6 bases between them. The CDR3 contains 14 residues. The CDR3 nucleotides are TGTGCCAGCAGCTTGAGTGGCAACACCGGGGAGCTGTTTTTT. It codes for CASSLSGNTGELFF.

This chain uses TRBV2 with TRBJ1-5, with a weak D call TRBD1 (6 bases). V lost 7 bases to trimming and J lost 4 bases, with 17 bases between them. Looked up from germline, CDR1 is SNHLY and CDR2 is FYNNEI. This CDR3 is 15 amino acids long. The CDR3: CASKATGTGNQPQHF. The CDR3 nucleotides are TGTGCCAGCAAGGCCACAGGGACGGGGAATCAGCCCCAGCATTTT.

This chain uses TRBV18 with TRBJ2-7; 8 positions match TRBD2. Trimming cost V 3 bases and J 2 bases; bases outside gene matches: 3. CDR1 and CDR2 from the germline V gene are KGHSH and LQKENI. The CDR3 consists of 14 residues. The CDR3 nucleotides are TGTGCCAGCTCACCCAGCGGGAGCACCTACGAGCAGTACTTC. Translation gives CASSPSGSTYEQYF.

As for this clone: Other DNA sequences in the sample encode the same CDR3. The V gene is TRBV18, the J gene TRBJ1-5; D not certain. Trimming stripped 2 bases from V and 4 bases from J, with 6 bases between. The CDR3 covers 13 residues. Germline V lookup: CDR1 KGHSH, CDR2 LQKENI. The CDR3 region has the DNA TGTGCCAGCTCACCAGCGGGGAATCAGCCCCAGCATTTT. Protein: CASSPAGNQPQHF.

This clone has only a few counts. The chain has TRBV3-1 (or the pseudogene TRBV3-2) and TRBJ2-7; 9 positions agree with TRBD2. The CDR3 length is 14 residues. The germline V gene encodes CDR1 LGHDT and CDR2 YNNKEL (reference sequence). Trimming removed 2 bases from V and 8 bases from J; junction bases left unmatched: 7. The CDR3 is CASSQRGLAMQQYF. Written as DNA, the CDR3 is TGTGCCAGCAGCCAACGGGGACTAGCTATGCAGCAGTACTTC.

This clone appeared a single time. This chain links TRBV5-1 with TRBJ1-3; D is undetermined. The CDR3 contains 14 residues. Trimming removed 0 bases from V and 3 bases from J, with 7 bases in between. Germline-derived CDR1 and CDR2 are SGHRS and YFSETQ. This CDR3 is CASSLEDYGNTIYF. In DNA, the CDR3 is TGCGCCAGCAGCTTGGAGGACTATGGAAACACCATATATTTT.

The rearrangement links TRBV28 to TRBJ2-7, with TRBD1 matching 7 bases. This CDR3 comprises 13 residues. The V gene end was trimmed by 7 bases and the J gene end by 6 bases; junction bases not matched to a gene: 9. The germline CDR1 and CDR2 sequences are MDHEN and SYDVKM. CDR3 residues: CASIPGRGPEQYF. CDR3 sequence (DNA): TGTGCCAGCATCCCTGGAAGGGGGCCCGAGCAGTACTTC.

This clone came up a few times. CDR3 bases: TGTGCCAGCAGCTTACGGACAGGGTCGTCGGAAAAACTGTTTTTT. Encoded protein: CASSLRTGSSEKLFF. The chain joins TRBV7-9 to TRBJ1-4; 8 positions match TRBD1. CDR1 SEHNR and CDR2 FQNEAQ come from the germline V gene (reference sequence). V was clipped by 2 bases and J by 8 bases; unmatched bases: 7. The CDR3 contains 15 residues.

The rearrangement links TRBV3-1 (or the pseudogene TRBV3-2) to TRBJ2-1, with 15 bases identical to TRBD2. After removal of 4 bases from V and 7 bases from J, the junction contained 11 bases not matched to a gene. This CDR3 spans 18 amino acids. Per the germline V gene, CDR1 is LGHDT and CDR2 is YNNKEL (reference sequence). The CDR3 coding sequence is TGTGCCAGCAGCCCGGGACTAGCGGGGGGTCCGATTTGGAATGAGCAGTTCTTC. It codes for CASSPGLAGGPIWNEQFF.

The chain links TRBV9 to TRBJ2-1; 7 nucleotides match TRBD2. Trimming took 4 bases from V and 1 from J; bases not matched to a gene: 5. CDR3 length equals 15 residues. Germline V gives CDR1 SGDLS, CDR2 YYNGEE. The CDR3 loop reads CASSRSGASYNEQFF. Written as DNA, the CDR3 is TGTGCCAGCAGCCGGAGCGGGGCTTCCTACAATGAGCAGTTCTTC.

The gene calls are TRBV19 and TRBJ1-6; possibly TRBD1 for D (6 bases). The CDR3 contains 14 residues. The germline gives CDR1 LNHDA, CDR2 SQIVND (reference sequence). The V end was cut by 4 bases, the J end by 7 bases, with 11 bases between. The CDR3 DNA follows: TGTGCCAGTAGTACGGGACAAGCAAATTCACCCCTCCACTTT. Its protein product is CASSTGQANSPLHF.

The chain employs TRBV9 and TRBJ1-1, with D unclear. V lost 2 bases to trimming and J lost 4 bases, with 24 bases between them. Germline CDR1 SGDLS, CDR2 YYNGEE. CDR3 size: 18 residues. CDR3 coding DNA: TGTGCCAGCAGCGTTTCCGCTAATCTACTACCCTCGGGCACTGAAGCTTTCTTT. Amino acid sequence: CASSVSANLLPSGTEAFF.

This clone was observed a handful of times. This rearrangement joins TRBV7-2 to TRBJ1-1; no reliable D call. The germline V gene encodes CDR1 SGHTA and CDR2 FQGNSA. V gave up 1 base and J gave up 1 base, with 4 bases separating them. The CDR3 is 13 amino acids. This CDR3 is CASSLGANTEAFF. CDR3 DNA sequence: TGTGCCAGCAGCTTAGGGGCGAACACTGAAGCTTTCTTT.

The V gene is TRBV3-1 (or the pseudogene TRBV3-2), the J gene TRBJ1-3; TRBD1 is a possible D gene (5 bases). V dropped 0 bases and J dropped 4 bases, with 10 bases sitting between them. Looked up from germline, CDR1 is LGHDT and CDR2 is YNNKEL (reference sequence). There are 15 residues in the CDR3. CDR3 DNA sequence: TGTGCCAGCAGCCAAGACCGGACACCAGGAAACACCATATATTTT. Translation gives CASSQDRTPGNTIYF.

The chain couples TRBV24-1 to TRBJ1-2; D ambiguous. The CDR3 is 16 amino acids. Germline CDR1 and CDR2: KGHDR and SFDVKD. V was clipped by 3 bases and J by 5 bases, with 18 bases between them. This chain's CDR3 is CATSDQGREGRYGYTF. The DNA for the CDR3 is TGTGCCACCAGTGATCAAGGGAGAGAGGGTCGGTATGGCTACACCTTC.

The chain carries TRBV5-4 and TRBJ1-2; tentative D call: TRBD1 (6 bases). Germline CDR1 is SGHNT and CDR2 is YYREEE (reference sequence). The CDR3 totals 14 residues. Trimming left V 2 bases short and J 3 bases short, with 11 bases between. CDR3 in amino acids: CASSLGGGDYGYTF. CDR3 nucleotide sequence: TGTGCCAGCAGCTTAGGGGGAGGGGACTATGGCTACACCTTC.

Remarks on this clone: The same CDR3 is also encoded by other DNA sequences in this sample. This sequence joins TRBV7-9 and TRBJ1-4; maybe TRBD1 (6 bases). The germline V gene has CDR1 SEHNR and CDR2 FQNEAQ (reference sequence). Trimming cost V 3 bases and J 5 bases, with 10 bases left between them. CDR3 length equals 14 residues. The CDR3 here is CASSFGQLNEKLFF. The DNA of the CDR3 is TGTGCCAGCAGCTTTGGACAGCTGAATGAAAAACTGTTTTTT.